These 3 T cell receptor beta chains originate from one sample sequenced in a study of CD8 T cells in Susac syndrome. RNA was extracted with the RNeasy kit, and a quantity of roughly 0.5 to 1 ug was reverse transcribed using random hexamers. TCRdb ran MiXCR on the immunoSEQ multiplex PCR reads and lists one entry per CDR3 protein. The sample records some 200,000 distinct CDR3 sequences, about 90% being singletons. The sequenced sample was CD8+ T cells from PBMCs. The receptors derive from a human donor with multiple sclerosis.

The chain combines TRBV30 with TRBJ2-1; D uncertain. The CDR3 extends over 11 amino acids. The V end lost 5 bases, the J end lost 10 bases, and 12 bases lay between the germline ends. Germline-derived CDR1 and CDR2 are GTSNPN and SVGIG (reference sequence). The DNA of the CDR3 is TGTGCCTGGGTAATGAATATGGAGCAGTTCTTC. Translated: CAWVMNMEQFF. The full variable domain, in which reference TRBV30 and TRBJ2-1 provide the parts outside the CDR3, is SQTIHQWPATLVQPVGSPLSLECTVEGTSNPNLYWYRQAAGRGLQLLFYSVGIGQISSEVPQNLSASRPQDRQFILSSKKLLLSDSGFYLCAWVMNMEQFFGPGTRLTVL.

This chain joins TRBV19 and TRBJ2-3; 7 bases agree with TRBD1. Germline V CDR1 and CDR2: LNHDA, SQIVND (reference sequence). This CDR3 has 13 residues. Unmatched junction bases numbered 6, after V lost 5 bases and J lost 7 bases. This chain's CDR3 is CASSSTGLHTQYF. DNA of the CDR3: TGTGCCAGTAGTTCGACAGGGTTGCATACGCAGTATTTT.

This clonotype has just one count. This rearrangement joins TRBV13 to TRBJ2-3; D uncertain. V lost 4 bases to trimming and J lost 4 bases, with 12 bases between them. CDR1 and CDR2 from the germline V gene are PRHDT and FYEKMQ (reference sequence). The CDR3 runs to 14 residues. In DNA, the CDR3 is TGTGCCAGCAGCTCCGCACTACCCGCAGATACGCAGTATTTT. Encoded protein: CASSSALPADTQYF.